This T cell receptor beta chain was recovered during a study of CD8 T cells in Susac syndrome. Overall study: When their blood was taken, the Susac syndrome patients had either not yet had any therapy, were taking corticosteroids, or were taking intravenous immunoglobulin alone.

CDR3 length equals 16 residues. In germline, CDR1 is KGHDR, CDR2 SFDVKD. V was shortened by 8 bases and J by 2 bases, with 19 bases between the two germline ends. With random hexamers, reverse transcription was performed on roughly 0.5 to 1 ug of RNA. TCR beta CDR3 was amplified by immunoSEQ multiplex PCR. This amplification extended across 54 Vbeta and 13 Jbeta segments. TCRdb re-derived calls from the immunoSEQ multiplex PCR reads in MiXCR, one entry per CDR3 protein. Of roughly 110,000 distinct CDR3 sequences in the sample, approximately 94% were seen once. The source material was CD8+ T cells from PBMCs. The sequence was obtained from a human donor with Susac syndrome. V is TRBV24-1 and J is TRBJ2-3; D remains unclear. CDR3 bases: TGTGCCACCACCCGAGTCAGTACTTCCTTCACAGATACGCAGTATTTT. This sequence encodes CATTRVSTSFTDTQYF.